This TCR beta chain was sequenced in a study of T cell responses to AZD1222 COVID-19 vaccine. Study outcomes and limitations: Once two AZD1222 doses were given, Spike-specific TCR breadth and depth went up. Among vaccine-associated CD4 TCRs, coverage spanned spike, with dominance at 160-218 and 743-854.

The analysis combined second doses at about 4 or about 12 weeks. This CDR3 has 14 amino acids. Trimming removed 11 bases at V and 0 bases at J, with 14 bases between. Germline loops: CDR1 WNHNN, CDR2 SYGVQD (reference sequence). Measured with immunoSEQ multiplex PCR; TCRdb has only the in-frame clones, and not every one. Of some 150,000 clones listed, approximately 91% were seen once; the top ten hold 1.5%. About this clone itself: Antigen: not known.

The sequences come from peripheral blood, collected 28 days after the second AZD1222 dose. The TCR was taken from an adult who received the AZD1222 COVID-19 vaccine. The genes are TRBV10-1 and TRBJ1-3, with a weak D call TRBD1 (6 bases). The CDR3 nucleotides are TGCGCCCGCTGGACAGCCCTCTCTGGAAACACCATATATTTT. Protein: CARWTALSGNTIYF.